This is a list of T cell receptor beta chains from one sample in a study of T cells in Graves' hyperthyroidism and ophthalmopathy. In TCRdb, the multiplex PCR reads were re-called with MiXCR into one record per CDR3 protein. The sample has more than 350,000 distinct CDR3 sequences, 14% to 15% seen once; the top ten hold about 31%. The sample taken for sequencing was blood. The source is a woman in her twenties or thirties with Graves' hyperthyroidism. Each CDR3 is given without its conserved first and last residue. Clone size is given for some rows only: seen once, a few or many times, or a class if the clone is expanded.

clone_size	j_call	v_call	cdr3_aa
.	TRBJ2-1	TRBV5-1	ASYADSRTGGF
many	TRBJ2-1	TRBV18	ASSGTSGRNEQF
.	TRBJ2-1	TRBV6-1	ASRETGREQF
.	TRBJ2-4	TRBV2	ASSDRAKNIQY
many	TRBJ1-1	TRBV29-1	SVRGNMNTEAF
many	TRBJ2-4	TRBV20-1	SARTGEAKNIQY
many	TRBJ2-7	TRBV2	ASMGQETYEQY
few	TRBJ1-2	TRBV6-1	ASTRGLRYGYT
many	TRBJ2-3	TRBV3-1	ASSGSGRISDTQY
few	TRBJ2-5	TRBV5-1	ASRESTQETQY
.	TRBJ2-7	TRBV6-1	ASSASGGAQY
few	TRBJ2-3	TRBV29-1	SAVVTDTQY
few	TRBJ1-1	TRBV4-1	ASSQDLIGRATEAF
.	TRBJ2-2	TRBV24-1	ATSVSAGTMNTGELF
few	TRBJ2-1	TRBV20-1	SVMGLDNNEQF